Listed here are 8 T cell receptor beta chains from one sample, sequenced in a study of shared clonotypes between healthy human individuals. Only CD45RO-negative cells positively selected for CCR7 counted as naive CD8 cells, so terminally differentiated effector memory CD45RA+ cells were excluded. This table comes from immunoSEQ multiplex PCR, and its TCRdb copy is limited to in-frame clones, with some not included. The sample has about 1.9 million clones; roughly 93% are singletons. Sequenced input: naive CD8+ T cells from PBMCs. These receptors originate from a young man in good health. Some clones in this sample may be carry-over from other donors' samples.

This chain uses TRBV15 with TRBJ1-4; TRBD1 matches at 8 bases. The germline V gene has CDR1 LNHNV and CDR2 YYDKDF (reference sequence). This CDR3 region has 15 residues. With 1 base clipped from V and 8 bases from J, the junction kept 6 bases outside the gene matches. CDR3 sequence reads: CATSRGQGNGEKLFF. CDR3 nucleotides: TGTGCCACCAGCAGAGGACAGGGGAACGGCGAAAAACTGTTTTTT. The variable domain in full, with the rest retrieved from reference TRBV15 and TRBJ1-4, is DAMVIQNPRYQVTQFGKPVTLSCSQTLNHNVMYWYQQKSSQAPKLLFHYYDKDFNNEADTPDNFQSRRPNTSFCFLDIRSPGLGDTAMYLCATSRGQGNGEKLFFGSGTQLSVL.

The rearrangement uses TRBV13 and TRBJ1-2; D may be TRBD1 (6 bases). The CDR3 totals 16 residues. Germline CDR1 is PRHDT and CDR2 is FYEKMQ (reference sequence). The V and J ends lost 5 bases and 8 bases respectively, with 24 bases between them. In nucleotides, the CDR3 is TGTGCCAGCAGCCAACCCGGAGGGGGGATCGGACGAGGCTACACCTTC. Residues: CASSQPGGGIGRGYTF.

This sequence joins TRBV2 and TRBJ2-3; 7 bases align to TRBD2. Per the germline V gene, CDR1 is SNHLY and CDR2 is FYNNEI. This CDR3 is 14 amino acids long. With 5 bases clipped from V and 0 bases from J, the junction kept 2 bases outside the gene matches. CDR3 amino acids: CASSRSGSTDTQYF. CDR3 sequence (DNA): TGTGCCAGCAGTCGTAGCGGGAGCACAGATACGCAGTATTTT.

This sequence joins TRBV25-1 and TRBJ1-2; D is unresolved. V shed 8 bases and J shed 8 bases, with 12 bases lying between them. Germline CDR1 is MGHDK and CDR2 is SYGVNS. The CDR3 sequence is 11 residues long. CDR3 in amino acids: CASQRGAGYTF. The CDR3 nucleotides are TGTGCCAGCCAACGGGGAGCGGGCTACACCTTC.

The rearrangement joins TRBV7-3 to TRBJ1-3; 7 bases align to TRBD1. The trim removed 5 bases at V and 1 base at J, leaving 14 bases unmatched. The CDR3 has 18 amino acids. Germline CDR1 is SGHTA and CDR2 is FQGTGA. The CDR3 is CASSPGWEGAESGNTIYF. DNA of the CDR3: TGTGCCAGCAGCCCCGGTTGGGAGGGGGCGGAATCTGGAAACACCATATATTTT.

The V and J genes are TRBV11-2 and TRBJ2-7; D is perhaps TRBD2 (5 bases). Trimming stripped 1 base from V and 4 bases from J, with 23 bases between. Germline assignment: CDR1 SGHAT and CDR2 FQNNGV. This CDR3 has 18 residues. The CDR3 sequence: CASSLGFQRPGLDYEQYF. The CDR3 nucleotides are TGTGCCAGCAGCTTAGGATTTCAGCGGCCAGGCTTGGATTACGAGCAGTACTTC.

The J gene is TRBJ2-5, the V gene TRBV7-9; D possibly corresponds to TRBD2 (6 bases). Germline CDR1 is SEHNR and CDR2 is FQNEAQ (reference sequence). This CDR3 region has 17 residues. V was trimmed by 7 bases and J by 3 bases, leaving 24 bases between them. CDR3 region: CASTIFPLDYNKETQYF. CDR3 sequence (DNA): TGTGCCAGCACCATATTCCCCTTGGACTACAACAAAGAGACCCAGTACTTC.

The chain employs TRBV2 and TRBJ1-1; TRBD1 might be the D (6 bases). The germline V and J ends were trimmed by 1 base and 4 bases, with 22 bases remaining between them. Germline lookup yields CDR1 SNHLY and CDR2 FYNNEI. The CDR3 runs 18 residues. The CDR3: CASSEGGPRVGWVTEAFF. CDR3 sequence (DNA): TGTGCCAGCAGTGAAGGGGGGCCCCGGGTAGGATGGGTCACTGAAGCTTTCTTT.